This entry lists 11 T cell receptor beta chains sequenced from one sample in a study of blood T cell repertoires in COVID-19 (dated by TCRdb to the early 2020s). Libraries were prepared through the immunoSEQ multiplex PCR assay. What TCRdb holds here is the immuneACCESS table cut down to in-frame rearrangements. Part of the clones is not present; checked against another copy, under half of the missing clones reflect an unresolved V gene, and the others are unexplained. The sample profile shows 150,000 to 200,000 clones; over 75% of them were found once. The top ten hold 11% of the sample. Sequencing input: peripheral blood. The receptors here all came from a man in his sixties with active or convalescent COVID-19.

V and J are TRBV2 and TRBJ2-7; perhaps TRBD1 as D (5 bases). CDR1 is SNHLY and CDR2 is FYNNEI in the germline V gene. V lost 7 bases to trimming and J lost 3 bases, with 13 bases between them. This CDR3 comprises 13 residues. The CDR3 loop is CASNRFLNYEQYF. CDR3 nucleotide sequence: TGTGCCAGCAACAGGTTTTTGAACTACGAGCAGTACTTC.

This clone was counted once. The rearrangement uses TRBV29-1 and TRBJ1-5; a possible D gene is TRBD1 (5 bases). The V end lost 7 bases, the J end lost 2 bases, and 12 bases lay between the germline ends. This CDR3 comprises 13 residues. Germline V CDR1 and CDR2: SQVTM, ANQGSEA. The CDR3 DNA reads TGCAGCGCCGGGGGGGACGGCAATCAGCCCCAGCATTTT. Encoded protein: CSAGGDGNQPQHF.

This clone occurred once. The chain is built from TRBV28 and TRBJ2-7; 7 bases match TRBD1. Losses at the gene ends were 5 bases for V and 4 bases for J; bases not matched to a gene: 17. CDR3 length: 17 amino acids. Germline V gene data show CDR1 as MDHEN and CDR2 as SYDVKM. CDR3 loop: CASSPPGLTGQLYEQYF. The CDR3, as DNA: TGTGCCAGCAGTCCCCCCGGTTTAACGGGACAGCTTTACGAGCAGTACTTC.

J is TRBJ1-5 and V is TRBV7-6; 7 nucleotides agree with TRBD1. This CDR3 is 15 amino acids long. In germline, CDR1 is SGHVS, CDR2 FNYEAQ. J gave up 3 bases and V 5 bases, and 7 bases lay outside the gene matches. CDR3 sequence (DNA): TGTGCCAGCAGCCGTGGGGACAGATACAATCAGCCCCAGCATTTT. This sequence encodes CASSRGDRYNQPQHF. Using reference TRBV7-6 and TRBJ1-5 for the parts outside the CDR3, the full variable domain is GAGVSQSPRYKVTKRGQDVALRCDPISGHVSLYWYRQALGQGPEFLTYFNYEAQQDKSGLPNDRFSAERPEGSISTLTIQRTEQRDSAMYRCASSRGDRYNQPQHFGDGTRLSIL.

The chain's CDR3 is CASGETGVGNEQFF. The CDR3 coding sequence is TGTGCCAGCGGCGAGACAGGGGTCGGCAATGAGCAGTTCTTC. The J gene is TRBJ2-1, the V gene TRBV6-6; TRBD1 matches at 8 bases. CDR1 is MNHNY and CDR2 is SVGAGI in the germline V gene (reference sequence). The CDR3 sequence is 14 residues long. Trimming removed 8 bases from V and 6 bases from J; junction bases left unmatched: 9.

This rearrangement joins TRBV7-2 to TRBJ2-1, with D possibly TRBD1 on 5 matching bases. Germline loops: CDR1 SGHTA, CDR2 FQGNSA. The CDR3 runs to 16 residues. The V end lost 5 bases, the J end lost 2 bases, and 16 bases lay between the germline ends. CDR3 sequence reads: CASSPRAGYPYNEQFF. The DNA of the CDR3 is TGTGCCAGCAGCCCCCGGGCAGGGTACCCCTACAATGAGCAGTTCTTC.

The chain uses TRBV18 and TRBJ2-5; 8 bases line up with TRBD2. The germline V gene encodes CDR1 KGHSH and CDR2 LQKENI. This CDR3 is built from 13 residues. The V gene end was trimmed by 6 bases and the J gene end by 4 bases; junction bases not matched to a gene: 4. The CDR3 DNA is TGTGCCAGCTCTTACGGACTAGCAGAGACCCAGTACTTC. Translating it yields CASSYGLAETQYF.

CDR3 region: CATSDFGETQYF. CDR3 bases: TGTGCCACCAGTGATTTCGGGGAGACCCAGTACTTC. The chain uses TRBV24-1 and TRBJ2-5; D remains unclear. This CDR3 contains 12 residues. The V gene's germline CDR1 is KGHDR and CDR2 SFDVKD. The V gene lost 1 base and the J gene lost 5 bases, with 4 bases spanning the gap.

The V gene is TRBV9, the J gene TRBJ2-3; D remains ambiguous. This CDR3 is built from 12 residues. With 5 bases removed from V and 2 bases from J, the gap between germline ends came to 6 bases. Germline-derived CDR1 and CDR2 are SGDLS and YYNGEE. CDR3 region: CASSTYTDTQYF. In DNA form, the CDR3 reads TGTGCCAGCAGTACCTACACAGATACGCAGTATTTT.

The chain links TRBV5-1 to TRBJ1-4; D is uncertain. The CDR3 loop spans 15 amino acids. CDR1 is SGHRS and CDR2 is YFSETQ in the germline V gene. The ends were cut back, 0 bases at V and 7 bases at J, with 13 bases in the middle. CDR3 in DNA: TGCGCCAGCAGCTTGGCCGAGGGAAGTGGTGAAAAACTGTTTTTT. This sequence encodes CASSLAEGSGEKLFF.

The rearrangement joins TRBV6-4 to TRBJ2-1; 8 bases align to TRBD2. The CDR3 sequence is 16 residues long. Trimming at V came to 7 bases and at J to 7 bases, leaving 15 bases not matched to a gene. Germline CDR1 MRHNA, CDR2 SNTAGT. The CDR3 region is CASKSLAGNTGNEQFF. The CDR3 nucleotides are TGTGCCAGCAAATCTTTAGCGGGAAATACGGGGAATGAGCAGTTCTTC.